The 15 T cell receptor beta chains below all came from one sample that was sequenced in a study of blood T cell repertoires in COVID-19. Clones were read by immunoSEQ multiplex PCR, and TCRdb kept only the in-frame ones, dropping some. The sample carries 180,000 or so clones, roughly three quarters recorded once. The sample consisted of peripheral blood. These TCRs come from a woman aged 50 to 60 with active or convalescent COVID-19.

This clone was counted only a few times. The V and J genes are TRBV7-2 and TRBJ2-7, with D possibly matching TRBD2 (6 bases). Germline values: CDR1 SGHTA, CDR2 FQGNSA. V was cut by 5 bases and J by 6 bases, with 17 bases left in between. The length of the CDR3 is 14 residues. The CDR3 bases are TGTGCCAGCAGCGCGACTAGTGTCGGACGCGAGCAGTACTTC. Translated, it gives CASSATSVGREQYF.

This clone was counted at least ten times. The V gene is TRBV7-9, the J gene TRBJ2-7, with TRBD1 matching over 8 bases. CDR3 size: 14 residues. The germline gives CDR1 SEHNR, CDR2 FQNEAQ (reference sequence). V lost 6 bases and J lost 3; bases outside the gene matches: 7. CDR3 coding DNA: TGTGCCAGCAGTTCTCCGGGACAGGACTACGAGCAGTACTTC. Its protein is CASSSPGQDYEQYF.

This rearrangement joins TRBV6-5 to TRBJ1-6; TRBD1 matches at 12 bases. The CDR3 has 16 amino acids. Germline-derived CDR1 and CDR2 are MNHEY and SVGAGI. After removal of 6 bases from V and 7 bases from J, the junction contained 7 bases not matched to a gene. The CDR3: CASSYGTGGLNSPLHF. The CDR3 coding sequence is TGTGCCAGCAGCTACGGGACAGGGGGCTTGAATTCACCCCTCCACTTT.

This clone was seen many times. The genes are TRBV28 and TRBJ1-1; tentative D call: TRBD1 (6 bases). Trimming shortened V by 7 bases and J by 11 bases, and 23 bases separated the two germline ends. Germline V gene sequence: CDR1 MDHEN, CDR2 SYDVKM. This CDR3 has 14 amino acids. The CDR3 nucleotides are TGTGCCAGCACCGACCGCGCGGCCCCGAGGGGGGCTTTCTTT. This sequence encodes CASTDRAAPRGAFF. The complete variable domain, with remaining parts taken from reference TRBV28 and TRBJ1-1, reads DVKVTQSSRYLVKRTGEKVFLECVQDMDHENMFWYRQDPGLGLRLIYFSYDVKMKEKGDIPEGYSVSREKKERFSLILESASTNQTSMYLCASTDRAAPRGAFFGQGTRLTVV.

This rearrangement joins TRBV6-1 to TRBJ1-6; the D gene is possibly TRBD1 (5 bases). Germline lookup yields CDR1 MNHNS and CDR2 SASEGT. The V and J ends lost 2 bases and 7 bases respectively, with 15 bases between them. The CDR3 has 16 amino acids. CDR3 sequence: CASSETRRGSNSPLHF. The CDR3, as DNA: TGTGCCAGCAGTGAAACTCGTCGGGGGAGCAATTCACCCCTCCACTTT.

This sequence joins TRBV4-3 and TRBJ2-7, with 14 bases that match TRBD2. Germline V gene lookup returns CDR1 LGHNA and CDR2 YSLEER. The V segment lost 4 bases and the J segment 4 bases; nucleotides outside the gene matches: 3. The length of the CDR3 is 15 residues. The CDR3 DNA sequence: TGCGCCAGCAGCCCAGGACTAGCGGGAGGTTACGAGCAGTACTTC. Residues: CASSPGLAGGYEQYF.

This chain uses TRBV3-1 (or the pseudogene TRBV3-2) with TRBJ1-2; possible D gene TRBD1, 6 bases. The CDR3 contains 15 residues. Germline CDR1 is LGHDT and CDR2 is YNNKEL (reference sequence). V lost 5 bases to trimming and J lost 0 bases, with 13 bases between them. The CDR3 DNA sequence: TGTGCCAGCAGCTTCCGACAGGTTTCTAACTATGGCTACACCTTC. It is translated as CASSFRQVSNYGYTF.

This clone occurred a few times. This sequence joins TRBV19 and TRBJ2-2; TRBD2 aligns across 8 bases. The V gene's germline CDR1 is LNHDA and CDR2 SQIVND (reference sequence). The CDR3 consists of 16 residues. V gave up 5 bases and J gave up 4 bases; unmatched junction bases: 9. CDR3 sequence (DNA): TGTGCCAGTAGTTTCCGAGCGGGAGCGGTCACCGGGGAGCTGTTTTTT. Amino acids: CASSFRAGAVTGELFF. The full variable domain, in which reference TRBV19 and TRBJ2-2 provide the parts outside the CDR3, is DGGITQSPKYLFRKEGQNVTLSCEQNLNHDAMYWYRQDPGQGLRLIYYSQIVNDFQKGDIAEGYSVSREKKESFPLTVTSAQKNPTAFYLCASSFRAGAVTGELFFGEGSRLTVL.

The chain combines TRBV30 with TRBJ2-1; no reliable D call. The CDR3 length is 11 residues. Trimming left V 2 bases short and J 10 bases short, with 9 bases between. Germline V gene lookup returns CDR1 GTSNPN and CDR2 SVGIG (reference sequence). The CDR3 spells CAWSYGLEQFF. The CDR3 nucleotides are TGTGCCTGGAGTTACGGTCTAGAGCAGTTCTTC.

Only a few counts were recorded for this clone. CDR3 region: CASKGTGSYEQYF. The DNA of the CDR3 is TGTGCCAGCAAAGGGACAGGGTCCTACGAGCAGTACTTC. The rearrangement links TRBV11-1 to TRBJ2-7; 9 nucleotides align to TRBD1. Germline-derived CDR1 and CDR2 are SGHAT and FQDESV (reference sequence). Trimming removed 7 bases from V and 1 base from J; junction bases left unmatched: 2. The CDR3 extends over 13 amino acids. Full variable domain (missing parts from reference TRBV11-1 and TRBJ2-7): EAEVAQSPRYKITEKSQAVAFWCDPISGHATLYWYRQILGQGPELLVQFQDESVVDDSQLPKDRFSAERLKGVDSTLKIQPAELGDSAMYLCASKGTGSYEQYFGPGTRLTVT.

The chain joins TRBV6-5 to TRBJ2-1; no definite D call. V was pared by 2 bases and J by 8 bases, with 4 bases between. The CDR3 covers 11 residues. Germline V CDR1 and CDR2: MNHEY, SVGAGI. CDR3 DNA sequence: TGTGCCAGCAGTTACGCGGATGAGCAGTTCTTC. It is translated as CASSYADEQFF.

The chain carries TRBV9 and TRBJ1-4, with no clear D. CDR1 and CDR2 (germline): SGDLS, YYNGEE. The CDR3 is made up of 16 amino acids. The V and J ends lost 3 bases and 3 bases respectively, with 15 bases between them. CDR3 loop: CASSAVGFMANEKLFF. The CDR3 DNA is TGTGCCAGCAGCGCGGTGGGCTTCATGGCTAATGAAAAACTGTTTTTT. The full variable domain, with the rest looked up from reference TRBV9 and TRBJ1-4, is DSGVTQTPKHLITATGQRVTLRCSPRSGDLSVYWYQQSLDQGLQFLIQYYNGEERAKGNILERFSAQQFPDLHSELNLSSLELGDSALYFCASSAVGFMANEKLFFGSGTQLSVL.

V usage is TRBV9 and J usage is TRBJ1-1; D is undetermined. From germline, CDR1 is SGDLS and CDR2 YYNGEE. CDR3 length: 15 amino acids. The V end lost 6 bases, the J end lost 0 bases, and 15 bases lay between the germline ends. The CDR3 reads CASTPSSVMNTEAFF. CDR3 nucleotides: TGTGCCAGCACCCCGTCCTCCGTTATGAACACTGAAGCTTTCTTT.

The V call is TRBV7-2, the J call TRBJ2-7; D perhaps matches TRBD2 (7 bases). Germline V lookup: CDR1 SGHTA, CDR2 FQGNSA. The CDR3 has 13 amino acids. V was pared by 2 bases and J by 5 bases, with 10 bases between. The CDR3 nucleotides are TGTGCCAGCAGCTTAAGGGGGGGGAACGAGCAGTACTTC. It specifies CASSLRGGNEQYF. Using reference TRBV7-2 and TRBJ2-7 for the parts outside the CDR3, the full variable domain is GAGVSQSPSNKVTEKGKDVELRCDPISGHTALYWYRQSLGQGLEFLIYFQGNSAPDKSGLPSDRFSAERTGGSVSTLTIQRTQQEDSAVYLCASSLRGGNEQYFGPGTRLTVT.

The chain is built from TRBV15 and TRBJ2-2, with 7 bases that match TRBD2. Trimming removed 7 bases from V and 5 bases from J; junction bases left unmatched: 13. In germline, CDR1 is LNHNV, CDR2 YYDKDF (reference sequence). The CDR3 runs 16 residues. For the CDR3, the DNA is TGTGCCACCAAGGCGGGAGCGACCCTATGGACCGGGGAGCTGTTTTTT. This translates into CATKAGATLWTGELFF.